This record concerns one TCR beta chain sequence. This entry belongs to a study of T cells expressing NK-cell markers. At the level of the study: Beta-chain profiling covered CD3+CD56+NKG2C+, CD3+CD56+NKG2C- and CD3+CD56-NKG2C+ sorted subsets.

In generating TCR beta cDNA, 5'RACE template switching with UMIs was used. One entry per CDR3 protein, without DNA, is what TCRdb gives after re-calling the 5' RACE reads. Reported are some 140,000 distinct CDR3 sequences; the ten largest clones contain about 39%. This CDR3 has 15 residues. CDR1 SEHNR and CDR2 FQNEAQ come from the germline V gene (reference sequence). The chain uses TRBV7-9 and TRBJ2-4; the TRBD1 assignment by TCRdb is unverifiable without DNA. This clonotype originated in a woman between 50 and 59 years old in good health. The sample comprised blood T cells: a sorted CD56 or NKG2C T cell subset, CD4+ or CD8+ T cells, or bulk PBMC T cells (not recorded which). The CDR3 sequence: CASSFLGAGHNIQYF.